A single sample gave rise to the 23 T cell receptor beta chains below, sequenced in a study of human T cells and chemical hapten exposure. Sample time point: patch test 1, 2 weeks after DPC sensitization. Treatment defined: therapeutic diphenylcyclopropenone sensitization with weekly scalp DPC. Using its own MiXCR run on the RACE reads, TCRdb lists one record per CDR3 protein. Among roughly 200,000 distinct CDR3 sequences, about a fifth were seen once, and the ten largest hold less than 7%. The starting material was whole blood, obtained in connection with sensitization to the hapten diphenylcyclopropenone (DPC). These receptors were collected from a woman between 45 and 65 years old with alopecia areata. Some clones in this sample may be carry-over from other donors' samples.

The table lists this clonotype with a few counts. This chain joins TRBV10-3 and TRBJ1-1; D is unresolved. Deletions cut 0 bases from V and 1 base from J, with 6 bases between. Germline assignment: CDR1 ENHRY and CDR2 SYGVKD. The CDR3 length is 14 residues. Here the CDR3 reads CAISESNQNTEAFF. DNA for the CDR3: TGTGCCATCAGTGAGTCGAATCAGAACACTGAAGCTTTCTTT.

This clonotype occurred a few times. The chain joins TRBV20-1 to TRBJ2-7; TRBD2 aligns across 10 bases. This CDR3 is built from 14 residues. J lost 4 bases, V lost 5 bases, and 8 bases had no gene match. Germline V gene data show CDR1 as DFQATT and CDR2 as SNEGSKA (reference sequence). The CDR3 DNA reads TGCAGTGCTCTAAGCGGGAGGGCCCCGTACGAGCAGTACTTC. It specifies CSALSGRAPYEQYF.

The rearrangement uses TRBV11-3 and TRBJ2-3; 10 bases are shared with TRBD2. This CDR3 spans 15 amino acids. V lost 3 bases and J lost 2; bases outside the gene matches: 2. Germline V gene lookup returns CDR1 SGHNT and CDR2 YENEEA. The CDR3, as DNA: TGTGCCAGCAGCTTCGGACTAGCGGACACAGATACGCAGTATTTT. This translates into CASSFGLADTDTQYF.

This clonotype was seen only a few times. The chain couples TRBV29-1 to TRBJ1-1; tentatively, D is TRBD1 (5 bases). The CDR3 loop spans 13 amino acids. In germline, CDR1 is SQVTM, CDR2 ANQGSEA. Trimming left V 7 bases short and J 0 bases short, with 12 bases between. CDR3 sequence reads: CSARDPVNTEAFF. As DNA, the CDR3 is TGCAGCGCCCGGGACCCAGTGAACACTGAAGCTTTCTTT.

V usage is TRBV9 and J usage is TRBJ2-7; tentatively, D is TRBD1 or TRBD2 (5 bases each). Germline values: CDR1 SGDLS, CDR2 YYNGEE. Trimming left V 0 bases short and J 0 bases short, with 10 bases between. The CDR3 totals 15 residues. DNA for the CDR3: TGTGCCAGCAGCGTAGGGTTCGGGACCTCCTACGAGCAGTACTTC. It specifies CASSVGFGTSYEQYF.

The gene calls are TRBV7-2 and TRBJ2-1, with D unresolved. Trimming left V 5 bases short and J 10 bases short, with 18 bases between. The germline CDR1 and CDR2 sequences are SGHTA and FQGNSA. The CDR3 runs 14 residues. In DNA, the CDR3 is TGTGCCAGCAGCCCAGGACGGTCAATCCGGGAGCAGTTCTTC. This sequence encodes CASSPGRSIREQFF.

The chain carries TRBV29-1 and TRBJ2-7, with a tentative D call TRBD1 (6 bases). The CDR3 covers 13 residues. Germline CDR1 and CDR2: SQVTM and ANQGSEA. Trimming took off 6 bases at V and 5 bases at J, with 17 bases between the two ends. The CDR3 sequence is CSVQQGVRDEQYF. The CDR3 nucleotides are TGCAGCGTGCAACAGGGCGTTAGGGACGAGCAGTACTTC.

This clonotype came up a few times. This sequence joins TRBV9 and TRBJ1-6; 8 positions agree with TRBD1. The V and J ends lost 7 bases and 5 bases, in that order; junction bases with no gene match: 5. The length of the CDR3 is 14 residues. Germline values: CDR1 SGDLS, CDR2 YYNGEE. DNA for the CDR3: TGTGCCAGCGGACAGGGATTACATAATTCACCCCTCCACTTT. Translated: CASGQGLHNSPLHF.

The chain recombines TRBV3-1 with TRBJ2-3, with TRBD2 identical over 12 bases. There are 14 residues in the CDR3. V was clipped by 1 base and J by 10 bases; unmatched bases: 3. Germline values: CDR1 LGHDT, CDR2 YNNKEL (reference sequence). The CDR3 bases are TGTGCCAGCAGCCAAGCTAGCGGGAGGGCCCCGCAGTATTTT. Translated: CASSQASGRAPQYF.

This clonotype appeared many times. The V and J genes are TRBV29-1 and TRBJ1-1; D gene ambiguous. Trimming pared 1 base from V and 0 bases from J, leaving 0 bases between. The CDR3 length is 11 residues. CDR1 is SQVTM and CDR2 is ANQGSEA in the germline V gene. This CDR3 is CSVEVNTEAFF. In DNA form, the CDR3 reads TGCAGCGTTGAAGTGAACACTGAAGCTTTCTTT.

This clonotype was counted between two and nine times. CDR3 sequence: CASSEESPGPGLVDLTSTDTQYF. The CDR3 region has the DNA TGTGCCAGCAGTGAAGAGAGCCCGGGTCCGGGGCTAGTAGATCTAACTAGCACAGATACGCAGTATTTT. This rearrangement joins TRBV6-1 to TRBJ2-3; either TRBD1 or TRBD2 may fit D (5 bases each). Per the germline V gene, CDR1 is MNHNS and CDR2 is SASEGT. This CDR3 has 23 amino acids. V lost 1 base and J 0 bases, leaving 32 bases between the germline ends.

The V and J genes are TRBV5-1 and TRBJ2-7, with 11 positions matching TRBD2. Trimming took 0 bases from V and 5 from J; bases not matched to a gene: 4. Germline CDR1 reads SGHRS; CDR2 reads YFSETQ. The CDR3 is 15 residues long. The CDR3 region has the DNA TGCGCCAGCAGCTTGGAAGGGACTAGCGGCGACGAGCAGTACTTC. Its protein is CASSLEGTSGDEQYF.

This clonotype appeared a few times. This chain links TRBV5-1 with TRBJ2-7; D possibly matches TRBD1 or TRBD2 (5 bases each). This CDR3 is built from 15 residues. V dropped 4 bases and J dropped 2 bases, with 16 bases sitting between them. From germline, CDR1 is SGHRS and CDR2 YFSETQ. CDR3 residues: CASSPTGTIPYEQYF. The DNA of the CDR3 is TGCGCCAGCAGCCCCACCGGGACGATACCCTACGAGCAGTACTTC.

This clonotype was observed at least ten times. This chain uses TRBV10-2 with TRBJ2-7, with D unclear. CDR3 length: 12 residues. V gave up 3 bases and J gave up 4 bases, with 7 bases separating them. In germline, CDR1 is WSHSY, CDR2 SAAADI. DNA for the CDR3: TGCGCCAGCAGTGAAAGGGTTTACGAGCAGTACTTC. This sequence encodes CASSERVYEQYF.

The chain combines TRBV7-3 with TRBJ2-3; TRBD1 matches at 8 bases. With V trimmed by 5 bases and J by 6 bases, 13 bases remained unmatched. This CDR3 has 16 residues. Germline CDR1 and CDR2: SGHTA and FQGTGA. The CDR3 DNA is TGTGCCAGCAGCCCCGGGACAGGCACGCAGAGGGATACGCAGTATTTT. Amino acids: CASSPGTGTQRDTQYF.

This clonotype was detected a few times. This rearrangement joins TRBV10-3 to TRBJ1-2, with 8 bases matching TRBD1. This CDR3 spans 13 amino acids. Germline values: CDR1 ENHRY, CDR2 SYGVKD. V dropped 4 bases and J dropped 3; count of bases not matched to a gene: 1. The CDR3 DNA reads as TGTGCCATCAGTGTGGACAGGGACTATGGCTACACCTTC. It encodes CAISVDRDYGYTF.

The chain couples TRBV20-1 to TRBJ1-2; TRBD1 matches 8 bases. There are 14 residues in the CDR3. Germline-derived CDR1 and CDR2 are DFQATT and SNEGSKA (reference sequence). Losses at the gene ends were 6 bases for V and 4 bases for J; bases not matched to a gene: 10. CDR3 DNA sequence: TGCAGTGCGAACCCCACCGGGACAGGCTATGGCTACACCTTC. Translating gives CSANPTGTGYGYTF.

The chain links TRBV29-1 to TRBJ2-6; the D is unclear. The CDR3 extends over 16 amino acids. In germline, CDR1 is SQVTM, CDR2 ANQGSEA. V lost 1 base, J lost 2 bases, and 12 bases lay in between. The DNA of the CDR3 is TGCAGCGTTGAAGTAGGGCCCCCAGCTGGGGCCAACGTCCTGACTTTC. Amino acids: CSVEVGPPAGANVLTF. Drawing the rest from reference TRBV29-1 and TRBJ2-6, the complete variable domain is SAVISQKPSRDICQRGTSLTIQCQVDSQVTMMFWYRQQPGQSLTLIATANQGSEATYESGFVIDKFPISRPNLTFSTLTVSNMSPEDSSIYLCSVEVGPPAGANVLTFGAGSRLTVL.

The chain's CDR3 is CAISLGVAGGPGSYEQYF. For the CDR3, the DNA is TGTGCCATCAGCCTTGGGGTAGCGGGAGGGCCCGGATCCTACGAGCAGTACTTC. The chain has TRBV10-3 and TRBJ2-7, with TRBD2 identical over 11 bases. Germline V gene data show CDR1 as ENHRY and CDR2 as SYGVKD. CDR3 length equals 18 residues. Losses at the gene ends were 6 bases for V and 1 base for J; bases not matched to a gene: 14.

The V call is TRBV4-1, the J call TRBJ2-7; 7 bases fit TRBD2. This CDR3 has 14 residues. J lost 3 bases, V lost 4 bases, and 6 bases had no gene match. The germline V gene encodes CDR1 MGHRA and CDR2 YSYEKL. The CDR3 loop reads CASSRPGLFYEQYF. In DNA, the CDR3 is TGCGCCAGCAGCCGCCCGGGACTATTCTACGAGCAGTACTTC.

The chain is built from TRBV5-1 and TRBJ2-5; no clear D gene. Germline V gives CDR1 SGHRS, CDR2 YFSETQ. This CDR3 has 13 residues. Trimming cost V 3 bases and J 4 bases, with 10 bases left between them. The CDR3 reads CASSSPQGETQYF. DNA of the CDR3: TGCGCCAGCAGCTCCCCACAAGGAGAGACCCAGTACTTC.

The chain recombines TRBV29-1 with TRBJ2-5; 9 nucleotides agree with TRBD2. The CDR3 is 13 residues long. Trimming removed 6 bases from V and 5 bases from J; junction bases left unmatched: 7. Germline CDR1 reads SQVTM; CDR2 reads ANQGSEA. The DNA of the CDR3 is TGCAGCGTCCTGCGACTAGCGGACGAGACCCAGTACTTC. Its translation is CSVLRLADETQYF.

This chain connects TRBV10-3 to TRBJ1-1; D call uncertain. Germline V lookup: CDR1 ENHRY, CDR2 SYGVKD. V lost 8 bases and J 3 bases, leaving 13 bases between the germline ends. The CDR3 contains 13 residues. The CDR3 DNA reads TGTGCCATCCTCCGGGTTACGGACACTGAAGCTTTCTTT. Protein sequence: CAILRVTDTEAFF.